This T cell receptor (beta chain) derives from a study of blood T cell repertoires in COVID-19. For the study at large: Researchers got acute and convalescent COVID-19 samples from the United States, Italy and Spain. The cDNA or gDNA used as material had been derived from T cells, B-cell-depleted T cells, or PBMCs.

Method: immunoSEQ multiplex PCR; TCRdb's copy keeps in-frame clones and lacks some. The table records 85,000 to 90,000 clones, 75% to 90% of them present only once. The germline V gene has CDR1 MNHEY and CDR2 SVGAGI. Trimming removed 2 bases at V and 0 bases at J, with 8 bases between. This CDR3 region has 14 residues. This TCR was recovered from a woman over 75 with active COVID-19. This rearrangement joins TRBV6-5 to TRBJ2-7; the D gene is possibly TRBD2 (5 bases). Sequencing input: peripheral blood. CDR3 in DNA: TGTGCCAGCAGTTACGGACTGAGCTCCTACGAGCAGTACTTC. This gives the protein CASSYGLSSYEQYF.